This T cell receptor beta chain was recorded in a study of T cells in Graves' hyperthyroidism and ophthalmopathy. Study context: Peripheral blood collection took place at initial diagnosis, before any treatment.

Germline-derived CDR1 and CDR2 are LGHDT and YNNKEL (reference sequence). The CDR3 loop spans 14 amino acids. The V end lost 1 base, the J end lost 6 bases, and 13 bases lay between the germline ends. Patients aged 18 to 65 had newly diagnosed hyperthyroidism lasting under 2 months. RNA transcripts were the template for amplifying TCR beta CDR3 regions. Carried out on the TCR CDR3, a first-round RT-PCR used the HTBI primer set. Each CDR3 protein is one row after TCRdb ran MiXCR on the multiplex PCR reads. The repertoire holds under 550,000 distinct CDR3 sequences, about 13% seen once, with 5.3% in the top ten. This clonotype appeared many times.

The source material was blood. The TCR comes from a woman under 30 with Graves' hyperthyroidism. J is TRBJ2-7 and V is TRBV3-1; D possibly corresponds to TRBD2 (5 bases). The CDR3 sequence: CASSQVGSASEQYF. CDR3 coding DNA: TGTGCCAGCAGCCAAGTTGGGAGCGCAAGCGAGCAGTACTTC.